The source of this TCR beta chain is a study of blood T cell repertoires in COVID-19. The overall study: Collection of acute and convalescent COVID-19 samples took place in the United States, Italy and Spain. PBMCs, B-cell-depleted T cells, or T cells were the source of the cDNA or gDNA that made up the material.

Original processing methods: The authors estimated nucleated cell counts from reference gene primer amplification. Only in-frame clones appear in the TCRdb table, and some are missing; sequencing was by immunoSEQ multiplex PCR. V and J calls and clone size follow that table, whereas D and trimming were derived from the DNA. The sample shows fewer than 35,000 clones, around 88% of them seen only once. Germline V gene data show CDR1 as LNHDA and CDR2 as SQIVND (reference sequence). Trimming took 4 bases from V and 4 from J; bases not matched to a gene: 6. The CDR3 is made up of 14 amino acids. The rearrangement uses TRBV19 and TRBJ1-1; 7 nucleotides agree with TRBD1. This TCR was sampled from a human donor in a cohort sampled during active COVID-19. Input material: peripheral blood. CDR3 nucleotides: TGTGCCAGTAGTACGGACAGGTGGGTCACTGAAGCTTTCTTT. It is translated as CASSTDRWVTEAFF.